This TCR beta chain was retrieved from a study of T cell responses to AZD1222 COVID-19 vaccine. Study-wide points: The breadth and depth of Spike-specific TCRs increased once two AZD1222 doses had been given. Females outnumbered males among donors, who were mostly white British; clonal diversity was possibly underestimated. Spike-wide coverage was observed for vaccine-associated CD4 TCRs, with dominant responses at 160-218 and 743-854. The reported proportion of spike-specific TCRs targeting unmutated variant regions was nearly half.

V dropped 1 base and J dropped 6 bases, with 6 bases sitting between them. Looked up from germline, CDR1 is KGHDR and CDR2 is SFDVKD. This CDR3 region has 13 residues. Of note for this clone: Its antigen is undetermined.

Profiling relied on immunoSEQ multiplex PCR, and the TCRdb table lists in-frame clones only, not all of them. Of roughly 100,000 clones listed, 91% are singletons. This TCR was recovered from an adult in good health. The rearrangement links TRBV24-1 to TRBJ2-4; D is tentatively TRBD1 or TRBD2 (5 bases each). This specimen consisted of peripheral blood, obtained on day 0 of AZD1222 vaccination. The CDR3 protein is CATSDFGGNIQYF. Here the CDR3 DNA reads TGTGCCACCAGTGATTTTGGGGGAAACATTCAGTACTTC.